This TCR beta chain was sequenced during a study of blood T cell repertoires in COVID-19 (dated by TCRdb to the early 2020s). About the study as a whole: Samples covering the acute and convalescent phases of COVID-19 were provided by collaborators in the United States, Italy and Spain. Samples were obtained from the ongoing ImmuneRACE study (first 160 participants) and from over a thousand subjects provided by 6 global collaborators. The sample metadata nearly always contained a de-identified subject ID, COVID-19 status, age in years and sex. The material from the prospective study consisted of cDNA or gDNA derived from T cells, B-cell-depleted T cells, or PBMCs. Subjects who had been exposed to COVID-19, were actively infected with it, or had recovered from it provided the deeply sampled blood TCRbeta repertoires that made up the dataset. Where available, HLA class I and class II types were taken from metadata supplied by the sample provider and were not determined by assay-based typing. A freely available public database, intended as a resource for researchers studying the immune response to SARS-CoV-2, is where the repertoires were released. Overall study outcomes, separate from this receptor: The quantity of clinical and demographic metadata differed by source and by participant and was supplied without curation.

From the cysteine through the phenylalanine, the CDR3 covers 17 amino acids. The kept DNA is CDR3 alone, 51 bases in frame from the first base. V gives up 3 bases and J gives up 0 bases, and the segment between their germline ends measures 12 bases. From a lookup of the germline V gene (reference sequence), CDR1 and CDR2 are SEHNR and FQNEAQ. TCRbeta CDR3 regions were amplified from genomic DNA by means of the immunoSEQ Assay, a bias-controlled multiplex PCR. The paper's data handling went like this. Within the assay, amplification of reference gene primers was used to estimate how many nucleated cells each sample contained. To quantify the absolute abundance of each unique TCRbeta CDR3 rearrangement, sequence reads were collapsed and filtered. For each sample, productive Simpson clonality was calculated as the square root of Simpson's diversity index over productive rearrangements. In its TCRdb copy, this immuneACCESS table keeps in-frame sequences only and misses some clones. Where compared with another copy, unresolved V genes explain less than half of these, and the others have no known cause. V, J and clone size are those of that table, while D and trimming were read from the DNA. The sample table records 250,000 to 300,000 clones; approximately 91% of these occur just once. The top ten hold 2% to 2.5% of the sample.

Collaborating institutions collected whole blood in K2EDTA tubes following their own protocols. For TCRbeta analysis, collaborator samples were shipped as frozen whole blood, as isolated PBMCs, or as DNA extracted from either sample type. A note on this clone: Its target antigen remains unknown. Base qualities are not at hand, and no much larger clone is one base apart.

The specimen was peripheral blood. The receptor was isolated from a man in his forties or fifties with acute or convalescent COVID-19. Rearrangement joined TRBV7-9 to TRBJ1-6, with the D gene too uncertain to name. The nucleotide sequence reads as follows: TGTGCCAGCAGCTTCCAGACTACTAGCTCCTATAATTCACCCCTCCACTTT. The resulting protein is CASSFQTTSSYNSPLHF.